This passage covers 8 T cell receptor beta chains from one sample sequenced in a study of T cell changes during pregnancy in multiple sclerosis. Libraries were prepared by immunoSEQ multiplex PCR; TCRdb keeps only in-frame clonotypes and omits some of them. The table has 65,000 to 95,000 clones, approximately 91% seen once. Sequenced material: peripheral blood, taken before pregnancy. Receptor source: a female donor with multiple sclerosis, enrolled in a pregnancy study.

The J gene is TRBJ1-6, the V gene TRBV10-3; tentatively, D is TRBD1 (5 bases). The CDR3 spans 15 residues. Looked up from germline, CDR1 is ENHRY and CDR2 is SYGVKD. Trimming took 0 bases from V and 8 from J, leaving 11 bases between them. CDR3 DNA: TGTGCCATCAGTGAGTCAAGCGGAGGGGATTCACCCCTCCACTTT. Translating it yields CAISESSGGDSPLHF.

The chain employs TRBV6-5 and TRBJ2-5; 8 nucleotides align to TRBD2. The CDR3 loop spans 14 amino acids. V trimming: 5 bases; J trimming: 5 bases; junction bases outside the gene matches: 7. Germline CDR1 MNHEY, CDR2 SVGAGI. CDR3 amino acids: CASSRLGGGETQYF. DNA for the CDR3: TGTGCCAGCAGTCGCCTTGGCGGGGGGGAGACCCAGTACTTC.

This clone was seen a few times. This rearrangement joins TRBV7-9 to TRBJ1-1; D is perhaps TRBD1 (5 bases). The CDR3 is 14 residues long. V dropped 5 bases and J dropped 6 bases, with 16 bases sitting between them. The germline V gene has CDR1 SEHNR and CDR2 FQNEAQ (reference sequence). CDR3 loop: CASSQLSGFAEAFF. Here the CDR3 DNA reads TGTGCCAGCAGCCAACTATCAGGGTTCGCTGAAGCTTTCTTT.

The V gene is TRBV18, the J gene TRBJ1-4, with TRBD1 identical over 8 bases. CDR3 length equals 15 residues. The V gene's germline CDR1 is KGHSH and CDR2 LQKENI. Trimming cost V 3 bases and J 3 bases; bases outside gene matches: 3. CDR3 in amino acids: CASSPRTGSNEKLFF. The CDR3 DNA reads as TGTGCCAGCTCACCCCGGACAGGGTCTAATGAAAAACTGTTTTTT.

CDR3 in DNA: TGTGCCAGCTCACCGTCAGACAGGCCGGGACTAGGAAACACCATATATTTT. The encoded protein is CASSPSDRPGLGNTIYF. V usage is TRBV18 and J usage is TRBJ1-3; weak D call: TRBD1 (6 bases). The CDR3 consists of 17 residues. Germline assignment: CDR1 KGHSH and CDR2 LQKENI. The ends were cut back, 3 bases at V and 4 bases at J, with 19 bases in the middle.

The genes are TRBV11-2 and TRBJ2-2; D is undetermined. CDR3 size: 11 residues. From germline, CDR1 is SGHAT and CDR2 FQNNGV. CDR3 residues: CVSGNTGELFF. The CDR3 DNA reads TGTGTGTCAGGGAACACCGGGGAGCTGTTTTTT.

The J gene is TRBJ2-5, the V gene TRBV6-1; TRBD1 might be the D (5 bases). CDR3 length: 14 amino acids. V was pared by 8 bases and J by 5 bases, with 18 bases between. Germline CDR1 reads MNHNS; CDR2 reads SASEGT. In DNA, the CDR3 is TGTGCCAGCTTAGTTTTCGCAGGGTCCGAGACCCAGTACTTC. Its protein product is CASLVFAGSETQYF.

The DNA of the CDR3 is TGCGCCAGCAGCTTGGATCCCGGTTCCTACGAGCAGTACTTC. Its protein product is CASSLDPGSYEQYF. This sequence joins TRBV5-1 and TRBJ2-7; D unresolved. The CDR3 extends over 14 amino acids. Germline lookup yields CDR1 SGHRS and CDR2 YFSETQ. V lost 0 bases to trimming and J lost 1 base, with 8 bases between them.